Each of the 28 T cell receptor beta chains below was sequenced from the same sample in a study of shared clonotypes between healthy human individuals. Sequencing was performed with immunoSEQ multiplex PCR; in TCRdb, only in-frame clones are kept and a portion is missing. Seen here are roughly 500,000 clones, approximately 95% observed once, and the top ten hold around 0.066%. Sequencing used naive CD4+ T cells sorted from blood. Subset given: CD45RA+ positively selected. The receptor source for this set is a woman in her twenties or thirties in good health.

The chain uses TRBV28 and TRBJ2-7; D could derive from TRBD1 or TRBD2 (7 bases each). Germline CDR1 is MDHEN and CDR2 is SYDVKM. V gave up 8 bases and J gave up 5 bases, with 28 bases separating them. This CDR3 spans 17 amino acids. The CDR3 coding sequence is TGTGCCAGCGACCCCGCACAGGGGACTACAGTTGTGCACGAGCAGTACTTC. It codes for CASDPAQGTTVVHEQYF. Complete variable domain (other parts from reference TRBV28 and TRBJ2-7): DVKVTQSSRYLVKRTGEKVFLECVQDMDHENMFWYRQDPGLGLRLIYFSYDVKMKEKGDIPEGYSVSREKKERFSLILESASTNQTSMYLCASDPAQGTTVVHEQYFGPGTRLTVT.

This chain uses TRBV19 with TRBJ2-1; 8 bases line up with TRBD1. Germline CDR1 is LNHDA and CDR2 is SQIVND (reference sequence). V lost 7 bases and J lost 4; bases outside the gene matches: 9. The CDR3 extends over 15 amino acids. The CDR3 region is CASKDGQGLYNEQFF. For the CDR3, the DNA is TGTGCCAGTAAGGATGGACAGGGTTTATACAATGAGCAGTTCTTC.

J is TRBJ1-4 and V is TRBV18; unclear D gene. The germline V gene has CDR1 KGHSH and CDR2 LQKENI. V lost 3 bases to trimming and J lost 6 bases, with 11 bases between them. The length of the CDR3 is 14 residues. The CDR3 reads CASSPQVADEKLFF. The CDR3 DNA reads TGTGCCAGCTCACCCCAGGTGGCCGATGAAAAACTGTTTTTT.

The rearrangement uses TRBV29-1 and TRBJ1-1; D uncertain. Germline V gene data show CDR1 as SQVTM and CDR2 as ANQGSEA. The CDR3 extends over 13 amino acids. The V end lost 3 bases, the J end lost 4 bases, and 12 bases lay between the germline ends. The CDR3 spells CSVERRLATEAFF. CDR3 in DNA: TGCAGCGTTGAGAGGAGGTTGGCCACTGAAGCTTTCTTT. Supplemented by reference TRBV29-1 and TRBJ1-1, the full variable domain reads SAVISQKPSRDICQRGTSLTIQCQVDSQVTMMFWYRQQPGQSLTLIATANQGSEATYESGFVIDKFPISRPNLTFSTLTVSNMSPEDSSIYLCSVERRLATEAFFGQGTRLTVV.

This chain uses TRBV28 with TRBJ1-2; D unclear. The germline V gene encodes CDR1 MDHEN and CDR2 SYDVKM. Between the trimmed V and J ends, which lost 3 bases and 2 bases, there was a span of 7 bases. CDR3 size: 13 residues. The CDR3 protein is CASSFRENYGYTF. The CDR3, as DNA: TGTGCCAGCAGTTTCCGAGAAAACTATGGCTACACCTTC.

J is TRBJ2-1 and V is TRBV19; 11 nucleotides line up with TRBD2. V lost 3 bases to trimming and J lost 4 bases; unmatched junction nucleotides: 2. The CDR3 loop spans 15 amino acids. Germline loops: CDR1 LNHDA, CDR2 SQIVND (reference sequence). CDR3 loop: CASSMTSGTYNEQFF. The CDR3 DNA sequence: TGTGCCAGTAGTATGACTAGCGGGACATACAATGAGCAGTTCTTC. Full variable domain (outside the CDR3, taken from reference TRBV19 and TRBJ2-1): DGGITQSPKYLFRKEGQNVTLSCEQNLNHDAMYWYRQDPGQGLRLIYYSQIVNDFQKGDIAEGYSVSREKKESFPLTVTSAQKNPTAFYLCASSMTSGTYNEQFFGPGTRLTVL.

The gene calls are TRBV28 and TRBJ2-5; 7 bases line up with TRBD1. The CDR3 has 13 amino acids. Looked up from germline, CDR1 is MDHEN and CDR2 is SYDVKM. After removal of 5 bases from V and 5 bases from J, the junction contained 5 bases not matched to a gene. Here the CDR3 reads CASSEDRRETQYF. The CDR3 DNA sequence: TGTGCCAGCAGTGAGGACAGGCGCGAGACCCAGTACTTC.

The rearrangement links TRBV4-1 to TRBJ1-1; the D gene is possibly TRBD1 (5 bases). The V gene lost 0 bases and the J gene lost 4 bases, with 12 bases spanning the gap. The CDR3 contains 15 residues. Germline CDR1 and CDR2: MGHRA and YSYEKL. DNA of the CDR3: TGCGCCAGCAGCCAAGACCCCGGGGGGGGCACTGAAGCTTTCTTT. Translating gives CASSQDPGGGTEAFF.

The chain couples TRBV27 to TRBJ2-2; 10 bases map to TRBD1. This CDR3 is 18 amino acids long. Unmatched junction bases numbered 12, after V lost 8 bases and J lost 0 bases. From germline, CDR1 is MNHEY and CDR2 SMNVEV (reference sequence). CDR3 amino acids: CASRDRGLFRANTGELFF. The DNA for the CDR3 is TGTGCCAGCCGTGACAGGGGGCTGTTTCGGGCGAACACCGGGGAGCTGTTTTTT.

This clone came up once. The chain joins TRBV7-9 to TRBJ2-7, with TRBD2 matching over 13 bases. Germline assignment: CDR1 SEHNR and CDR2 FQNEAQ (reference sequence). This CDR3 spans 18 amino acids. V shed 5 bases, J shed 0 bases, and the junction held 10 bases outside the gene matches. CDR3 sequence (DNA): TGTGCCAGCAGCCCCACCGGGACTAGCGGGGTTAGCTCCTACGAGCAGTACTTC. Protein sequence: CASSPTGTSGVSSYEQYF.

The sample holds one count of this clone. The chain combines TRBV18 with TRBJ1-1, with 9 bases identical to TRBD1. CDR3 length: 14 residues. With V trimmed by 4 bases and J by 1 base, 1 base remained unmatched. Germline V gene lookup returns CDR1 KGHSH and CDR2 LQKENI. CDR3 coding DNA: TGTGCCAGCTCACAGGGACAGGGGAACACTGAAGCTTTCTTT. Translated, it gives CASSQGQGNTEAFF.

The chain joins TRBV28 to TRBJ2-4; D remains ambiguous. Germline values: CDR1 MDHEN, CDR2 SYDVKM. V was trimmed by 7 bases and J by 1 base, leaving 23 bases between them. The CDR3 consists of 18 residues. For the CDR3, the DNA is TGTGCCAGCACCCCACGTCCGTATACGAGGTGGGCCAAAAACATTCAGTACTTC. Protein product: CASTPRPYTRWAKNIQYF.

The chain recombines TRBV7-3 with TRBJ2-1; D is perhaps TRBD2 (6 bases). The V gene lost 5 bases and the J gene lost 1 base, with 12 bases spanning the gap. The germline gives CDR1 SGHTA, CDR2 FQGTGA. The CDR3 contains 15 residues. In DNA form, the CDR3 reads TGTGCCAGCAGCGCGTCGGGACTTTCCTACAATGAGCAGTTCTTC. It encodes CASSASGLSYNEQFF. The full variable domain, completed using reference TRBV7-3 and TRBJ2-1, is GAGVSQTPSNKVTEKGKYVELRCDPISGHTALYWYRQSLGQGPEFLIYFQGTGAADDSGLPNDRFFAVRPEGSVSTLKIQRTERGDSAVYLCASSASGLSYNEQFFGPGTRLTVL.

A word on this clone: The sample holds other DNA sequences that translate to the same CDR3. The CDR3 here is CASSEASYEQYF. CDR3 in DNA: TGTGCCAGCAGTGAAGCAAGCTACGAGCAGTACTTC. J is TRBJ2-7 and V is TRBV2; D gene uncertain. In germline, CDR1 is SNHLY, CDR2 FYNNEI. Trimming cost V 0 bases and J 3 bases, with 3 bases left between them. The CDR3 is 12 residues long.

In this sample, this clone turned up once. The V call is TRBV10-2, the J call TRBJ2-1; D gene unclear. The CDR3 runs 14 residues. V was shortened by 8 bases and J by 3 bases, with 14 bases between the two germline ends. The V gene's germline CDR1 is WSHSY and CDR2 SAAADI. The CDR3 reads CASGPHYNYNEQFF. CDR3 DNA sequence: TGCGCCAGCGGACCCCACTATAACTACAATGAGCAGTTCTTC.

The V gene is TRBV4-2, the J gene TRBJ2-5; perhaps TRBD1 as D (6 bases). The CDR3 covers 14 residues. Deletions cut 3 bases from V and 5 bases from J, with 13 bases between. CDR1 is LGHNA, CDR2 YNFKEQ, per germline. CDR3 region: CASSQQQGEETQYF. Written as DNA, the CDR3 is TGTGCCAGCAGCCAGCAACAGGGCGAGGAGACCCAGTACTTC.

This chain links TRBV7-9 with TRBJ2-3; D is uncertain. The CDR3 consists of 14 residues. CDR1 and CDR2 from the germline V gene are SEHNR and FQNEAQ (reference sequence). The V gene lost 2 bases and the J gene lost 1 base, with 7 bases spanning the gap. The CDR3 spells CASSLSAGTDTQYF. CDR3 bases: TGTGCCAGCAGCTTATCTGCGGGCACAGATACGCAGTATTTT.

The CDR3 is CASMSWGGDNQPQHF. The CDR3 region has the DNA TGTGCCAGCATGAGTTGGGGGGGGGACAATCAGCCCCAGCATTTT. The chain couples TRBV2 to TRBJ1-5; D perhaps matches TRBD1 (5 bases). CDR1 and CDR2 (germline): SNHLY, FYNNEI. Trimming shortened V by 7 bases and J by 3 bases, and 16 bases separated the two germline ends. CDR3 length: 15 residues.

The J gene is TRBJ1-4, the V gene TRBV27; 7 bases match TRBD1. Germline values: CDR1 MNHEY, CDR2 SMNVEV (reference sequence). This CDR3 comprises 12 residues. The trim removed 6 bases at V and 10 bases at J, leaving 5 bases unmatched. The CDR3 DNA reads TGTGCCAGCAGCTTTGCAGGGGGAAAACTGTTTTTT. Protein product: CASSFAGGKLFF.

This clone was seen a single time. The chain carries TRBV14 and TRBJ1-3; no definite D call. The V end lost 1 base, the J end lost 0 bases, and 10 bases lay between the germline ends. Looked up from germline, CDR1 is SGHDN and CDR2 is FVKESK. The CDR3 has 16 amino acids. The CDR3 sequence is CASSQVPSFSGNTIYF. The CDR3 bases are TGTGCCAGCAGCCAAGTCCCCTCCTTCTCTGGAAACACCATATATTTT.

The chain employs TRBV28 and TRBJ2-1; 7 bases match TRBD2. V dropped 7 bases and J dropped 4; count of bases not matched to a gene: 10. Germline-derived CDR1 and CDR2 are MDHEN and SYDVKM. The CDR3 extends over 15 amino acids. CDR3 amino acids: CASNFHGTTYNEQFF. The CDR3 bases are TGTGCCAGCAACTTTCACGGGACTACTTACAATGAGCAGTTCTTC.

This clone was observed a few times. The rearrangement uses TRBV28 and TRBJ1-2, with TRBD1 matching 7 bases. The CDR3 has 15 amino acids. In germline, CDR1 is MDHEN, CDR2 SYDVKM. V lost 8 bases and J lost 4; bases outside the gene matches: 13. In DNA, the CDR3 is TGTGCCAGCGGGGCCTCAACAGGGGCGTCCTATGGCTACACCTTC. Its translation: CASGASTGASYGYTF.

This chain connects TRBV5-1 to TRBJ2-7; 8 nucleotides match TRBD2. Germline lookup yields CDR1 SGHRS and CDR2 YFSETQ. The J segment lost 6 bases and the V segment lost 4 bases, leaving 9 bases of the junction unmatched. The CDR3 contains 14 residues. CDR3 sequence reads: CASSLQGREGEQYF. The CDR3 coding sequence is TGCGCCAGCAGCCTCCAAGGACGGGAGGGCGAGCAGTACTTC.

The chain is built from TRBV28 and TRBJ2-2; weak D call: TRBD2 (5 bases). The CDR3 runs 17 residues. Germline CDR1 MDHEN, CDR2 SYDVKM. V was cut by 5 bases and J by 2 bases, with 18 bases left in between. The CDR3 DNA reads as TGTGCCAGCAGTGGCCACGTGAGGGCCGTCAACACCGGGGAGCTGTTTTTT. This gives the protein CASSGHVRAVNTGELFF.

This clone was seen more than once but under ten times. The chain joins TRBV6-6 to TRBJ1-5; the match to TRBD1 covers 8 bases. The CDR3 is 14 residues long. V lost 3 bases to trimming and J lost 6 bases; unmatched junction nucleotides: 4. Germline CDR1 is MNHNY and CDR2 is SVGAGI (reference sequence). CDR3 DNA: TGTGCCAGCAGTTATGACAGGGGTGGTCAGCCCCAGCATTTT. Protein sequence: CASSYDRGGQPQHF.

As regards this clone: Other nucleotide sequences from this sample produce the same CDR3. V usage is TRBV20-1 and J usage is TRBJ2-5; D is uncertain. Per germline, CDR1 DFQATT and CDR2 SNEGSKA (reference sequence). V gave up 0 bases and J gave up 5 bases, with 4 bases separating them. The CDR3 totals 11 residues. In DNA form, the CDR3 reads TGCAGTGCTAGAGACCGGGAGACCCAGTACTTC. Translated, it gives CSARDRETQYF.

The V gene is TRBV28, the J gene TRBJ2-3; TRBD2 matches 8 bases. V was pared by 2 bases and J by 4 bases, with 17 bases of the junction left unmatched. Germline V lookup: CDR1 MDHEN, CDR2 SYDVKM. This CDR3 contains 19 residues. This CDR3 is CASSLVGNSGKDGPDTQYF. The CDR3 DNA reads TGTGCCAGCAGTTTAGTCGGGAATAGCGGGAAAGATGGCCCAGATACGCAGTATTTT.

This chain uses TRBV18 with TRBJ2-7; TRBD2 agrees at 11 bases. CDR1 is KGHSH, CDR2 LQKENI, per germline. The CDR3 has 15 amino acids. V lost 3 bases and J lost 3; bases outside the gene matches: 4. The CDR3 protein is CASSPGLAVGYEQYF. The CDR3 coding sequence is TGTGCCAGCTCACCGGGACTAGCGGTCGGCTACGAGCAGTACTTC.